This T cell receptor beta chain was documented in a study of cytomegalovirus exposure and HLA in healthy donors. As for the study in general: Tens of millions of unique TCRs from HLA-typed donors were held in an early release of data.

Donors sampled were nominally healthy, though unrecorded immune exposures were likely. The PCR contained 60 Vbeta and 13 Jbeta primers. Libraries were prepared by immunoSEQ multiplex PCR; TCRdb keeps only in-frame clonotypes and omits some of them. The top ten hold around 3.3% of the sample, which has 170,000 or so clones, nearly 80% seen once. The length of the CDR3 is 17 residues. With 6 bases clipped from V and 2 bases from J, the junction kept 10 bases outside the gene matches. The germline CDR1 and CDR2 sequences are LNHDA and SQIVND (reference sequence). This chain uses TRBV19 with TRBJ2-3, with TRBD2 matching 11 bases. The sample taken for sequencing was PBMCs. The sequence came from a middle-aged woman in good health and CMV-seronegative. CDR3 loop: CASSSGLAGGPTDTQYF. CDR3 coding DNA: TGTGCCAGTAGCTCGGGGCTAGCGGGGGGCCCCACAGATACGCAGTATTTT.